Presented here are 23 T cell receptor beta chains from one specimen sequenced in a study of blood T cell repertoires in COVID-19 (TCRdb year 2020). Library preparation was by the immunoSEQ multiplex PCR assay. Drawn from immuneACCESS, this table holds only the in-frame rearrangements with V and J called that TCRdb kept. Clones are partly lost; checked studies trace under half to an unresolved V gene and leave the rest unexplained. This sample lists more than 70,000 clones; approximately 90% were detected once. About 8.1% of the sample rests with the top ten. Material for sequencing was peripheral blood. The receptors here all came from a man aged 50 to 59 with acute or convalescent COVID-19.

This clone appeared once. In nucleotides, the CDR3 is TGTGCCAGCAGCCAAGGGCCAATCTCTGGAAACACCATATATTTT. It yields the protein CASSQGPISGNTIYF. The chain couples TRBV3-1 (or the pseudogene TRBV3-2) to TRBJ1-3; no clear D. This CDR3 region has 15 residues. The germline gives CDR1 LGHDT, CDR2 YNNKEL (reference sequence). Trimming removed 1 base from V and 0 bases from J, with 7 bases in between.

The gene calls are TRBV5-1 and TRBJ1-6; D ambiguous. This CDR3 has 16 amino acids. The germline CDR1 and CDR2 sequences are SGHRS and YFSETQ. The V gene lost 4 bases and the J gene lost 7 bases, with 18 bases spanning the gap. CDR3 amino acids: CASSAGGRASNSPLHF. DNA for the CDR3: TGCGCCAGCAGCGCCGGAGGGAGGGCGTCAAATTCACCCCTCCACTTT.

J is TRBJ1-5 and V is TRBV6-4, with 8 bases aligning to TRBD1. This CDR3 is built from 14 residues. Germline CDR1 and CDR2: MRHNA and SNTAGT. The V and J ends lost 5 bases and 7 bases, in that order; junction bases with no gene match: 7. CDR3 region: CASSLQGGEQPQHF. CDR3 nucleotide sequence: TGTGCCAGCAGTTTACAGGGGGGTGAACAGCCCCAGCATTTT.

J is TRBJ2-7 and V is TRBV11-2, with D perhaps TRBD2 (7 bases). The germline CDR1 and CDR2 sequences are SGHAT and FQNNGV. The CDR3 is 16 amino acids. Trimming took off 3 bases at V and 1 base at J, with 16 bases between the two ends. This chain's CDR3 is CASSFQGRSGSYEQYF. DNA for the CDR3: TGTGCCAGCAGCTTCCAGGGGCGTAGCGGGTCCTACGAGCAGTACTTC.

The V and J genes are TRBV27 and TRBJ1-2; a possible D gene is TRBD1 (5 bases). CDR1 is MNHEY and CDR2 is SMNVEV in the germline V gene (reference sequence). V lost 6 bases and J lost 8, with 22 bases in between. The CDR3 is made up of 15 amino acids. The CDR3 sequence is CASRSDSGGMEGYTF. The CDR3 nucleotides read TGTGCCAGCAGGTCGGACTCGGGGGGGATGGAGGGCTACACCTTC.

This clone showed up just once. This chain joins TRBV3-1 (or the pseudogene TRBV3-2) and TRBJ2-5; D possibly corresponds to TRBD1 (6 bases). V lost 4 bases and J lost 3, with 15 bases in between. This CDR3 contains 15 residues. CDR1 LGHDT and CDR2 YNNKEL come from the germline V gene (reference sequence). The CDR3 reads CASSPGQPGKETQYF. CDR3 DNA sequence: TGTGCCAGCAGCCCCGGACAGCCGGGAAAAGAGACCCAGTACTTC.

V usage is TRBV12-5 and J usage is TRBJ2-5; D might be TRBD1 (6 bases). The CDR3 runs to 14 residues. Germline CDR1 LGHNT, CDR2 FRNRAP. V lost 5 bases and J 5 bases, leaving 15 bases between the germline ends. The CDR3 loop is CASGGQLSRETQYF. The CDR3 DNA sequence: TGTGCTAGTGGTGGACAGCTATCCCGGGAGACCCAGTACTTC.

The rearrangement links TRBV11-2 to TRBJ1-4; 7 positions match TRBD1. The CDR3 sequence is 15 residues long. The germline CDR1 and CDR2 sequences are SGHAT and FQNNGV. V dropped 3 bases and J dropped 5; count of bases not matched to a gene: 6. The CDR3 region is CASSFEQGLNEKLFF. The CDR3 DNA sequence: TGTGCCAGCAGCTTTGAACAGGGGCTAAATGAAAAACTGTTTTTT.

The count of this clone is one. This chain uses TRBV4-1 with TRBJ2-5, with a possible D match to TRBD2 (5 bases). Germline V CDR1 and CDR2: MGHRA, YSYEKL. V lost 0 bases and J 5 bases, leaving 19 bases between the germline ends. There are 17 residues in the CDR3. Here the CDR3 DNA reads TGCGCCAGCAGCCAAGAAAGCCCTGCCGGACGAGGGGAGACCCAGTACTTC. Its protein product is CASSQESPAGRGETQYF.

The chain has TRBV18 and TRBJ2-1; 7 nucleotides line up with TRBD1. The CDR3 is 16 amino acids. The ends lost 3 bases at V and 3 bases at J; junction bases unmatched: 8. The germline V gene has CDR1 KGHSH and CDR2 LQKENI. CDR3 sequence reads: CASSPPGTVNYNEQFF. CDR3 nucleotide sequence: TGTGCCAGCTCACCCCCCGGGACAGTTAACTACAATGAGCAGTTCTTC.

This chain joins TRBV5-4 and TRBJ2-2; the match to TRBD1 covers 8 bases. Germline CDR1 SGHNT, CDR2 YYREEE (reference sequence). This CDR3 has 15 amino acids. V gave up 1 base and J gave up 6 bases; unmatched junction bases: 5. This CDR3 reads CASSLRLDRAGELFF. Here the CDR3 DNA reads TGTGCCAGCAGCTTGCGGTTGGACAGGGCCGGGGAGCTGTTTTTT.

A word on this clone: The sample holds other DNA sequences that translate to the same CDR3. The rearrangement uses TRBV5-1 and TRBJ2-1; 12 bases fit TRBD2. Germline values: CDR1 SGHRS, CDR2 YFSETQ. CDR3 length: 14 residues. The ends lost 4 bases at V and 8 bases at J; junction bases unmatched: 4. The CDR3 coding sequence is TGCGCCAGCAGCCTAGCGGGGGGGAAAGATGAGCAGTTCTTC. Protein product: CASSLAGGKDEQFF.

The count of this clone is one. This chain joins TRBV5-1 and TRBJ2-1; 14 nucleotides match TRBD2. This CDR3 spans 15 amino acids. The ends lost 3 bases at V and 9 bases at J; junction bases unmatched: 5. Germline assignment: CDR1 SGHRS and CDR2 YFSETQ. Here the CDR3 DNA reads TGCGCCAGCAGCTCCGGGACTAGCGGGGGCACTGAGCAGTTCTTC. As protein: CASSSGTSGGTEQFF.

This chain links TRBV18 with TRBJ1-1, with unresolved D. V was cut by 2 bases and J by 11 bases, with 18 bases left in between. This CDR3 is built from 14 residues. Per the germline V gene, CDR1 is KGHSH and CDR2 is LQKENI. CDR3 nucleotide sequence: TGTGCCAGCTCACCAGAGATACTGAATAACGGGGCTTTCTTT. It yields the protein CASSPEILNNGAFF.

The V and J genes are TRBV5-4 and TRBJ1-2; 8 bases are a match to TRBD1. The CDR3 covers 13 residues. CDR1 is SGHNT and CDR2 is YYREEE in the germline V gene (reference sequence). The V and J ends lost 1 base and 13 bases, in that order; junction bases with no gene match: 9. CDR3 nucleotides: TGTGCCAGCAGCTTGCAGGGGGCCCGATCGGGCACCTTC. It is translated as CASSLQGARSGTF.

The sample holds a few counts of this clone. The CDR3 bases are TGTGCCAGCAGCCAGGACAGGGGAGCCTATGGCTACACCTTC. Translation gives CASSQDRGAYGYTF. V gene TRBV3-1 (or the pseudogene TRBV3-2) combines with J gene TRBJ1-2, with 9 bases identical to TRBD1. The CDR3 runs 14 residues. Germline lookup yields CDR1 LGHDT and CDR2 YNNKEL (reference sequence). J was trimmed by 4 bases and V by 3 bases; bases with no gene match: 3.

The V and J genes are TRBV19 and TRBJ1-1; D is ambiguous. The length of the CDR3 is 14 residues. Germline V lookup: CDR1 LNHDA, CDR2 SQIVND (reference sequence). Trimming took off 5 bases at V and 1 base at J, with 11 bases between the two ends. The CDR3 is CASSRKGGNTEAFF. DNA for the CDR3: TGTGCCAGTAGTCGGAAAGGAGGGAACACTGAAGCTTTCTTT.

The V call is TRBV19, the J call TRBJ2-1; 15 bases match TRBD2. V shed 6 bases, J shed 0 bases, and the junction held 3 bases outside the gene matches. The CDR3 runs to 17 residues. CDR1 is LNHDA, CDR2 SQIVND, per germline (reference sequence). In DNA form, the CDR3 reads TGTGCCAGTAGCGGGACTAGCGGGGGGAGCTCCTACAATGAGCAGTTCTTC. This translates into CASSGTSGGSSYNEQFF.

The CDR3 loop is CASSLRATNEKLFF. The CDR3, as DNA: TGTGCCAGCAGCTTGCGGGCAACTAATGAAAAACTGTTTTTT. This chain joins TRBV5-6 and TRBJ1-4; D ambiguous. The V and J ends lost 1 base and 0 bases respectively, with 4 bases between them. The CDR3 sequence is 14 residues long. Germline V gene lookup returns CDR1 SGHDT and CDR2 YYEEEE.

This chain connects TRBV19 to TRBJ2-3; 10 positions agree with TRBD2. CDR1 is LNHDA and CDR2 is SQIVND in the germline V gene (reference sequence). The CDR3 is 12 residues long. Trimming cost V 9 bases and J 6 bases; bases outside gene matches: 3. The chain's CDR3 is CASALAGDTQYF. Here the CDR3 DNA reads TGTGCCAGCGCACTAGCGGGGGATACGCAGTATTTT.

The chain carries TRBV3-1 (or the pseudogene TRBV3-2) and TRBJ1-5, with a tentative D call TRBD1 (6 bases). Between the trimmed V and J ends, which lost 0 bases and 8 bases, there was a span of 14 bases. Germline V CDR1 and CDR2: LGHDT, YNNKEL (reference sequence). This CDR3 spans 15 amino acids. The CDR3 spells CASSQDAVRGKPQHF. The CDR3 DNA reads TGTGCCAGCAGCCAAGATGCGGTCAGGGGTAAGCCCCAGCATTTT.

The J gene is TRBJ1-2, the V gene TRBV9; 10 bases align to TRBD1. CDR1 is SGDLS, CDR2 YYNGEE, per germline. The CDR3 contains 17 residues. J lost 1 base, V lost 3 bases, and 9 bases had no gene match. CDR3 coding DNA: TGTGCCAGCAGCGCCCGCGGGACAGGGGTTGGTAACTATGGCTACACCTTC. Its protein product is CASSARGTGVGNYGYTF.

The CDR3 loop is CASSFYGQSYGYTF. The CDR3 DNA is TGTGCCAGCAGCTTTTATGGACAGTCCTATGGCTACACCTTC. The chain uses TRBV7-9 and TRBJ1-2, with a possible D match to TRBD1 (6 bases). Germline values: CDR1 SEHNR, CDR2 FQNEAQ (reference sequence). This CDR3 contains 14 residues. Deletions cut 3 bases from V and 4 bases from J, with 12 bases between.